This T cell receptor (beta chain) was recovered during a study of T cell changes during pregnancy in multiple sclerosis. The CDR3 runs to 14 residues. Germline CDR1 reads MGHRA; CDR2 reads YSYEKL. J was trimmed by 2 bases and V by 4 bases; bases with no gene match: 4. The data were produced by immunoSEQ multiplex PCR, yet TCRdb's version contains in-frame clones alone and is incomplete. The sample carries about 56,000 clones, over 75% recorded once. This clonotype was sampled from a female donor with multiple sclerosis, enrolled in a pregnancy study. The starting material was peripheral blood, obtained after pregnancy. This chain links TRBV4-1 with TRBJ2-5; TRBD1 aligns across 7 bases. The CDR3 DNA sequence: TGCGCCAGCAGCCGACAGGGATATCAAGAGACCCAGTACTTC. This translates into CASSRQGYQETQYF.